A single sample gave rise to the 4 T cell receptor beta chains below, sequenced in a study of blood T cell repertoires in COVID-19. Using immunoSEQ multiplex PCR, the repertoire was profiled, and TCRdb retains in-frame clones only, with some absent. The sample has roughly 90,000 clones, 65% to 90% seen once. Sequencing was performed on peripheral blood. Receptors originate from a woman of 80 years or more with active or convalescent COVID-19.

The chain combines TRBV7-9 with TRBJ1-1; 7 bases align to TRBD1. The CDR3 totals 14 residues. Trimming at V came to 6 bases and at J to 0 bases, leaving 4 bases not matched to a gene. CDR1 is SEHNR and CDR2 is FQNEAQ in the germline V gene (reference sequence). For the CDR3, the DNA is TGTGCCAGCAGGCGGGGACAGATGAACACTGAAGCTTTCTTT. Protein product: CASRRGQMNTEAFF.

This chain links TRBV4-3 with TRBJ1-2, with 7 bases matching TRBD1. Germline V gives CDR1 LGHNA, CDR2 YSLEER. V shed 1 base and J 4 bases; nucleotides not matched to a gene: 3. CDR3 length equals 14 residues. The CDR3 here is CASSQARDSYGYTF. CDR3 DNA: TGCGCCAGCAGCCAAGCCCGGGACAGCTATGGCTACACCTTC.

The chain combines TRBV11-3 with TRBJ2-3; unclear D gene. V shed 5 bases and J shed 2 bases, with 14 bases lying between them. CDR1 SGHNT and CDR2 YENEEA come from the germline V gene. The CDR3 totals 15 residues. The CDR3 region has the DNA TGTGCCAGCAGCCCCGGAGTTACCCCCACAGATACGCAGTATTTT. This translates into CASSPGVTPTDTQYF.

The V and J genes are TRBV5-4 and TRBJ1-3; 7 bases align to TRBD1. In germline, CDR1 is SGHNT, CDR2 YYREEE (reference sequence). V was clipped by 4 bases and J by 3 bases; unmatched bases: 4. The CDR3 has 14 residues. The CDR3, as DNA: TGTGCCAGCAGCGGAGGGGGCTTTGGAAACACCATATATTTT. It translates to CASSGGGFGNTIYF.